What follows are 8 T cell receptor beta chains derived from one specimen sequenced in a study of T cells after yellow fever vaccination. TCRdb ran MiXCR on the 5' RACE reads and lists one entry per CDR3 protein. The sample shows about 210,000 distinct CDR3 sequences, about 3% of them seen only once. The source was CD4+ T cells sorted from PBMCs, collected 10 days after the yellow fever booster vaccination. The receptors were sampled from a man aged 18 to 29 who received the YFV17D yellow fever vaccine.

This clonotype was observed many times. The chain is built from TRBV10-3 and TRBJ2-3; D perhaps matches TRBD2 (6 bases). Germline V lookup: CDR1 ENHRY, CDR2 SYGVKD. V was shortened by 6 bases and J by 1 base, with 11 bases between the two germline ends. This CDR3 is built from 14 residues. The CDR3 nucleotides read TGTGCCATCAGCAGTGGAGGGGGCACAGATACGCAGTATTTT. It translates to CAISSGGGTDTQYF.

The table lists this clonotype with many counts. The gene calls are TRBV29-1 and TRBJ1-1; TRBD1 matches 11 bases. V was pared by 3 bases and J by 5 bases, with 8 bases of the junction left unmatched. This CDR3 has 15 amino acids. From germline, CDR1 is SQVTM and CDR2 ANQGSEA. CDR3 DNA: TGCAGCGTTGAGTACATCGGGACAGGGGGAACTGAAGCTTTCTTT. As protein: CSVEYIGTGGTEAFF.

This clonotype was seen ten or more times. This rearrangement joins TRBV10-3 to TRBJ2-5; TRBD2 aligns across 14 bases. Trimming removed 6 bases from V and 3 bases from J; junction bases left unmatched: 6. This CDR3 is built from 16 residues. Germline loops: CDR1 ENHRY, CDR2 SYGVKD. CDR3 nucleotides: TGTGCCATCAGGAGGGGACTAGCGGGGGCCGAAGAGACCCAGTACTTC. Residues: CAIRRGLAGAEETQYF.

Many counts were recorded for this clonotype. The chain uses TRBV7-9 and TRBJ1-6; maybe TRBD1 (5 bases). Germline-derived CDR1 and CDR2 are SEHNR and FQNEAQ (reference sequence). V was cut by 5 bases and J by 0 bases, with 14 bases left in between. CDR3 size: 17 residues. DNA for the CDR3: TGTGCCAGCAGCCGTCCGATGGGGACCTCCTATAATTCACCCCTCCACTTT. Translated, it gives CASSRPMGTSYNSPLHF. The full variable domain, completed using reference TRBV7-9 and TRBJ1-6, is DTGVSQNPRHKITKRGQNVTFRCDPISEHNRLYWYRQTLGQGPEFLTYFQNEAQLEKSRLLSDRFSAERPKGSFSTLEIQRTEQGDSAMYLCASSRPMGTSYNSPLHFGNGTRLTVT.

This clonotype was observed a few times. CDR3 region: CASSPGQGFNEKLFF. CDR3 DNA sequence: TGTGCCAGCAGCCCCGGACAGGGCTTTAATGAAAAACTGTTTTTT. The genes are TRBV3-1 and TRBJ1-4; 8 nucleotides line up with TRBD1. The CDR3 has 15 residues. The ends lost 4 bases at V and 4 bases at J; junction bases unmatched: 5. Germline-derived CDR1 and CDR2 are LGHDT and YNNKEL (reference sequence).

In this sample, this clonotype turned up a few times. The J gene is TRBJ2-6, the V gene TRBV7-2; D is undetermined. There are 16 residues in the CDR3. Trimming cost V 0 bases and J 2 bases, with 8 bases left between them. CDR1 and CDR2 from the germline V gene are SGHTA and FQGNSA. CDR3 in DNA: TGTGCCAGCAGCTTAGCGCTGGGGACTGGGGCCAACGTCCTGACTTTC. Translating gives CASSLALGTGANVLTF.

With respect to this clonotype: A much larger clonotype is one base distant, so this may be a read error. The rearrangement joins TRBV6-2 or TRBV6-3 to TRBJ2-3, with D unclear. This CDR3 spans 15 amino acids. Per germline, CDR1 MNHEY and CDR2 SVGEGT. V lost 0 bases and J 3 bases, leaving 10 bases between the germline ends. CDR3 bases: TGTGCCAGCAGTTACTCCTCAGTTAGGACAGATACGCAGTATTTT. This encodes CASSYSSVRTDTQYF.

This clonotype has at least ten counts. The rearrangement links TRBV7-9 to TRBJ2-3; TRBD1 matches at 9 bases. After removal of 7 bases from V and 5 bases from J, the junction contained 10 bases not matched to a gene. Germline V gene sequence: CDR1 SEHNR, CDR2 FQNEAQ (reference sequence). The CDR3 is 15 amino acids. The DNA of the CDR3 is TGTGCCAGCAACATACCGACAGGGGGTAAAGATACGCAGTATTTT. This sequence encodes CASNIPTGGKDTQYF.